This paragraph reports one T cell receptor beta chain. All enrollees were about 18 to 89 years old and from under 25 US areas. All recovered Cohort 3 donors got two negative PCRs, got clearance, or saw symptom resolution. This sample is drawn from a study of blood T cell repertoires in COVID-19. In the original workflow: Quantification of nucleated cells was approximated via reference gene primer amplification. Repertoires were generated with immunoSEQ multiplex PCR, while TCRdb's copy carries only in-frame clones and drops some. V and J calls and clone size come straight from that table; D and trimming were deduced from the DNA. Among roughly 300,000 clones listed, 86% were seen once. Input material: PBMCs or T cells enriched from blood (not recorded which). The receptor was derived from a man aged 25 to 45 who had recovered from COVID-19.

CDR3 sequence reads: CASSEGAFANTGELFF. The DNA for the CDR3 is TGTGCCAGCAGTGAAGGAGCTTTCGCGAACACCGGGGAGCTGTTTTTT. The V call is TRBV6-1, the J call TRBJ2-2, with unresolved D. V was clipped by 1 base and J by 0 bases, with 9 bases between them. This CDR3 contains 16 residues. CDR1 and CDR2 from the germline V gene are MNHNS and SASEGT.